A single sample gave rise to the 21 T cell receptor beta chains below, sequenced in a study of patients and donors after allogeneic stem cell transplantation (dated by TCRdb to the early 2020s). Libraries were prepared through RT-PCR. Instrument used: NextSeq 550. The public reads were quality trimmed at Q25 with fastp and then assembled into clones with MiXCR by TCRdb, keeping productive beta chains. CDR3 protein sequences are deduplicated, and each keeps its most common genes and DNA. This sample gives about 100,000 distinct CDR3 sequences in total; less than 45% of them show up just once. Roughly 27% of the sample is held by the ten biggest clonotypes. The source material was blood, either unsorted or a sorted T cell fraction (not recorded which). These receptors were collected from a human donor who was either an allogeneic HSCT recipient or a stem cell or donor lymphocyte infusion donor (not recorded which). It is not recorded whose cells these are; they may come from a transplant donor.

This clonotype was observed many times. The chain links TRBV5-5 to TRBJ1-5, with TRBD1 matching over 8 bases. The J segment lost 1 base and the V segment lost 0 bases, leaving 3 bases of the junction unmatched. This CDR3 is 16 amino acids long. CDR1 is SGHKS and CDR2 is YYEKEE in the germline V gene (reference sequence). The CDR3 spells CASSLDNRGSNQPQHF. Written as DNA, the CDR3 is TGTGCCAGCAGCTTGGATAACAGGGGGAGCAATCAGCCCCAGCATTTT.

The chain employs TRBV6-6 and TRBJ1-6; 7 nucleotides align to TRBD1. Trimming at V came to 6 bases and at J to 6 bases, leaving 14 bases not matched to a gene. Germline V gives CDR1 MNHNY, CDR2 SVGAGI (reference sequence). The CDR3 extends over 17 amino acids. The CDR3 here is CASSSPTGQGANSPLHF. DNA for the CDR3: TGTGCCAGCAGCTCACCGACAGGGCAGGGAGCTAATTCACCCCTCCACTTT.

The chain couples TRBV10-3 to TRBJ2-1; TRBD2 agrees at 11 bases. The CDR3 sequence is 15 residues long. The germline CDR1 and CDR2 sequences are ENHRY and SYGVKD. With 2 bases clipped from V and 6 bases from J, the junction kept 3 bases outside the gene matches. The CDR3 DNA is TGTGCCATCAGTGAGGCTAGCGGGAGGATCAATGAGCAGTTCTTC. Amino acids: CAISEASGRINEQFF.

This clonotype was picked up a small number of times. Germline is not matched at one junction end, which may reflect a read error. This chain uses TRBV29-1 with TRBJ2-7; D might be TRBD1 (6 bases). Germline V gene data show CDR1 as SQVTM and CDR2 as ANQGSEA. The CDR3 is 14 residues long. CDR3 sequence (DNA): TGCAGCGCCGTGCAGGGGACACGCTCCCACGAGCAGTACTTC. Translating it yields CSAVQGTRSHEQYF.

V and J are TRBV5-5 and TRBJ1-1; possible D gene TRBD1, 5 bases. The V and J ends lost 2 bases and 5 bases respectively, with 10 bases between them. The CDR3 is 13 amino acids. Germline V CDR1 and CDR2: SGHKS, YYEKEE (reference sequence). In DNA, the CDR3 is TGTGCCAGCAGCTTTGTGAGGGGAACTGAAGCTTTCTTT. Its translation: CASSFVRGTEAFF.

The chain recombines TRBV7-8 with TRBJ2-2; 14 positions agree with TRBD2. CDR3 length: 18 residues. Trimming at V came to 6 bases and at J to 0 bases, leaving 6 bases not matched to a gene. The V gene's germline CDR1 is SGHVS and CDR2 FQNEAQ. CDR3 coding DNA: TGTGCCAGCAGGTCCGGGACTAGCGGGAGTACGAACACCGGGGAGCTGTTTTTT. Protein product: CASRSGTSGSTNTGELFF.

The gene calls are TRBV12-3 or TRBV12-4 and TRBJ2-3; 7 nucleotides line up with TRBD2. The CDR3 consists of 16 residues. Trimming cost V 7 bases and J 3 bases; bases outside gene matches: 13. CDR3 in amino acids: CASTRSGNVVTDTQYF. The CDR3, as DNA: TGTGCCAGCACCCGAAGCGGGAACGTCGTGACAGATACGCAGTATTTT.

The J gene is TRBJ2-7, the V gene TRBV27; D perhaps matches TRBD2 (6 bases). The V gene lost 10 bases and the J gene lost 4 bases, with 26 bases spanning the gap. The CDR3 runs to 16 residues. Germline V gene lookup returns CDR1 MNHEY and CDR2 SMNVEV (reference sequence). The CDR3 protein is CATHAPRGAAAYEQYF. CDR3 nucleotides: TGTGCCACCCACGCCCCCCGCGGGGCAGCTGCTTACGAGCAGTACTTC.

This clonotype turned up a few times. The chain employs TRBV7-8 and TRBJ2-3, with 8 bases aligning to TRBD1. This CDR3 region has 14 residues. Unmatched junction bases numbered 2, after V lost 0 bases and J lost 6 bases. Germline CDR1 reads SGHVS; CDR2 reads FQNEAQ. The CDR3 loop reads CASSLAHRGDTQYF. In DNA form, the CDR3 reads TGTGCCAGCAGCTTAGCGCACAGGGGGGATACGCAGTATTTT.

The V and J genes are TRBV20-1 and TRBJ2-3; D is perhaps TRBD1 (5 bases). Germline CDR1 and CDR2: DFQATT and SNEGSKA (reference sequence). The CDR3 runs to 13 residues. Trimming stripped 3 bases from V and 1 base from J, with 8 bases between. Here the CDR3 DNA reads TGCAGTGCTAGCCCACAGGGCACAGATACGCAGTATTTT. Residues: CSASPQGTDTQYF.

The CDR3 sequence is CASSLQTGMDQPQHF. As DNA, the CDR3 is TGTGCCAGCAGCTTACAGACTGGGATGGATCAGCCCCAGCATTTT. The chain couples TRBV7-2 to TRBJ1-5; D gene uncertain. CDR3 length: 15 amino acids. Per the germline V gene, CDR1 is SGHTA and CDR2 is FQGNSA. Trimming pared 2 bases from V and 5 bases from J, leaving 13 bases between.

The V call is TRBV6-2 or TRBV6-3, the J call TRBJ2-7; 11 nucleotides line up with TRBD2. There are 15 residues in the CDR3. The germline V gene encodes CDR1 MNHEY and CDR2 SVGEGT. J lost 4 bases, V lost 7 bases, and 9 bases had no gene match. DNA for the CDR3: TGTGCCAGCACCAAGCCGGCTAGCGGGAGGTACGAGCAGTACTTC. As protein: CASTKPASGRYEQYF.

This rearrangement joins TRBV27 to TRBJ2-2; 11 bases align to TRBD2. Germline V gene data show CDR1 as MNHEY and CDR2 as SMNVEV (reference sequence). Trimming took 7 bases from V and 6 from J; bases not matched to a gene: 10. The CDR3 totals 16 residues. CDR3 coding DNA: TGTGCCAGCACCACCGCTAGCGGGAGGAGTGCCGGGGAGCTGTTTTTT. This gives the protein CASTTASGRSAGELFF.

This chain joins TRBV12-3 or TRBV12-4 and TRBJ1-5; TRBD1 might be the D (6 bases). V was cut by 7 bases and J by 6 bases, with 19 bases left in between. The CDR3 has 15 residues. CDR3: CASKSGDNGFQPQHF. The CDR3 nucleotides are TGTGCCAGCAAATCAGGGGATAATGGGTTTCAGCCCCAGCATTTT.

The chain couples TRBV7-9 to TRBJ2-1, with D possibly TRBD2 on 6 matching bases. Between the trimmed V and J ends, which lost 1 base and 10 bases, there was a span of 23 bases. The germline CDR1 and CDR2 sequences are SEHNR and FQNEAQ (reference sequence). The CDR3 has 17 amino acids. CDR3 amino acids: CASSLGKLAVTMEEQFF. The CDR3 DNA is TGTGCCAGCAGCTTAGGGAAATTAGCGGTCACAATGGAGGAGCAGTTCTTC.

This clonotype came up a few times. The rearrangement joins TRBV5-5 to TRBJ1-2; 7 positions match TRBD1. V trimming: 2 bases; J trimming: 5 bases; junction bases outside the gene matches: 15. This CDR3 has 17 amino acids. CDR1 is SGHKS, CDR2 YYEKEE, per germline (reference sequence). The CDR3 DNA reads TGTGCCAGCAGCTTTCCGACAGGGACCAAACCACTTTATGGCTACACCTTC. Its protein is CASSFPTGTKPLYGYTF.

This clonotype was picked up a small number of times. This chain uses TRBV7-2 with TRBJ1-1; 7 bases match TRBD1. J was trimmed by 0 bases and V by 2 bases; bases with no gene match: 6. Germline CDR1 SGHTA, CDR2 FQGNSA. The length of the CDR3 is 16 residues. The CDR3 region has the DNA TGTGCCAGCAGCTTAAGAGGAGGGGGCTTGAACACTGAAGCTTTCTTT. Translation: CASSLRGGGLNTEAFF.

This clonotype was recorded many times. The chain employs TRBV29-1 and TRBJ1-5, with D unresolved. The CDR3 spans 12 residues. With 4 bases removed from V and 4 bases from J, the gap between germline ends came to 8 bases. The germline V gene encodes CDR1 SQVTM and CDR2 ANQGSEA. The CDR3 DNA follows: TGCAGCGTTGGGGCGGCTAATCAGCCCCAGCATTTT. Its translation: CSVGAANQPQHF. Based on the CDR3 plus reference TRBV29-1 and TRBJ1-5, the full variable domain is SAVISQKPSRDICQRGTSLTIQCQVDSQVTMMFWYRQQPGQSLTLIATANQGSEATYESGFVIDKFPISRPNLTFSTLTVSNMSPEDSSIYLCSVGAANQPQHFGDGTRLSIL.

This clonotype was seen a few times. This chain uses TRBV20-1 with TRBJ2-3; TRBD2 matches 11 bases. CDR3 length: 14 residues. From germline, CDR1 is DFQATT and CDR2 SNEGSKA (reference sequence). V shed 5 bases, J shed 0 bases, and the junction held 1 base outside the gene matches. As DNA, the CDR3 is TGCAGTGCTTGGACTAGCGGGAGCACAGATACGCAGTATTTT. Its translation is CSAWTSGSTDTQYF.

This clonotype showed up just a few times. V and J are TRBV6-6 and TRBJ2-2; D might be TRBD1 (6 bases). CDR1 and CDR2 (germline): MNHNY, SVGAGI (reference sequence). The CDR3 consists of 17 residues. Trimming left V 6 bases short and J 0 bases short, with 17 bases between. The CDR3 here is CASSYSADRSNTGELFF. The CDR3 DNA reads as TGTGCCAGCAGCTACAGCGCTGACAGGTCGAACACCGGGGAGCTGTTTTTT.

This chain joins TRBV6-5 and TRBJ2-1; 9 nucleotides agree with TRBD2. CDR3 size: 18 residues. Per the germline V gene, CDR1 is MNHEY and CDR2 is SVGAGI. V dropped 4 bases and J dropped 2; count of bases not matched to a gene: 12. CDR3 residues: CASSSGSGRTRPYNEQFF. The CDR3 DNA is TGTGCCAGCAGTTCGGGTAGCGGGAGAACTCGTCCCTACAATGAGCAGTTCTTC.